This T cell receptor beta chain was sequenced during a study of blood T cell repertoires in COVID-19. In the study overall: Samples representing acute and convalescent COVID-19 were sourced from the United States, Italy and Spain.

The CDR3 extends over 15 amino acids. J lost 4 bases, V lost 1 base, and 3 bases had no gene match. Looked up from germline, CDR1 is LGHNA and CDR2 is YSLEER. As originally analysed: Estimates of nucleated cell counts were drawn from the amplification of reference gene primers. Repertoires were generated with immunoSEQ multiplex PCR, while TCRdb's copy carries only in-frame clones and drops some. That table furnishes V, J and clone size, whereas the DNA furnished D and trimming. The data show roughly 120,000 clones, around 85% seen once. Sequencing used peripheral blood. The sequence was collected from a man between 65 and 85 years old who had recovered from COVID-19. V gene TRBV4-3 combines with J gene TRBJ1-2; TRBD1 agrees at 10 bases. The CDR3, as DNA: TGCGCCAGCAGCCAAGTAGGACAGGGGGTCTATGGCTACACCTTC. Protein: CASSQVGQGVYGYTF.